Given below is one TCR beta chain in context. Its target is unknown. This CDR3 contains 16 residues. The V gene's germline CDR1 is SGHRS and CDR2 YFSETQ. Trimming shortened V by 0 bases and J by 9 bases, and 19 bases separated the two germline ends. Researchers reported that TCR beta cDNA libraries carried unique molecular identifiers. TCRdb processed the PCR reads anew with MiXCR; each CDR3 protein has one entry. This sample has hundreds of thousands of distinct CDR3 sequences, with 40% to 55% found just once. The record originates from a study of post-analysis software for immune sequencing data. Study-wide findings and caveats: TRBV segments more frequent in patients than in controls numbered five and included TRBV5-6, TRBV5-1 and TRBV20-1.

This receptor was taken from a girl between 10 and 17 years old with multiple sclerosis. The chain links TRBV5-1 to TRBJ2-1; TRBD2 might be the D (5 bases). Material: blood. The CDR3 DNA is TGCGCCAGCAGCTTGGCCGCCATAGGTGAGGGTCCTGAGCAGTTCTTC. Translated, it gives CASSLAAIGEGPEQFF.